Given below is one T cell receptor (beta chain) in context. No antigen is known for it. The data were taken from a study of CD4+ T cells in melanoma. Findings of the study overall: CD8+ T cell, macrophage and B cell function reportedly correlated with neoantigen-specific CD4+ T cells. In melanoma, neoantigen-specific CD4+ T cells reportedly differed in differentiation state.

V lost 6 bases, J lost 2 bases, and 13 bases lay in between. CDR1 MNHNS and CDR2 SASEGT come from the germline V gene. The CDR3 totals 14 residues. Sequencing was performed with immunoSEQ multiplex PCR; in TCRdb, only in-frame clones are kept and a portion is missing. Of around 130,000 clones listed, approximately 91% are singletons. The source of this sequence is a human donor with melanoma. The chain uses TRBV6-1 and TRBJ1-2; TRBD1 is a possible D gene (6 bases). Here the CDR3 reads CASSEIGQNYGYTF. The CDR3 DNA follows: TGTGCCAGCAGCGAGATCGGACAGAACTATGGCTACACCTTC.